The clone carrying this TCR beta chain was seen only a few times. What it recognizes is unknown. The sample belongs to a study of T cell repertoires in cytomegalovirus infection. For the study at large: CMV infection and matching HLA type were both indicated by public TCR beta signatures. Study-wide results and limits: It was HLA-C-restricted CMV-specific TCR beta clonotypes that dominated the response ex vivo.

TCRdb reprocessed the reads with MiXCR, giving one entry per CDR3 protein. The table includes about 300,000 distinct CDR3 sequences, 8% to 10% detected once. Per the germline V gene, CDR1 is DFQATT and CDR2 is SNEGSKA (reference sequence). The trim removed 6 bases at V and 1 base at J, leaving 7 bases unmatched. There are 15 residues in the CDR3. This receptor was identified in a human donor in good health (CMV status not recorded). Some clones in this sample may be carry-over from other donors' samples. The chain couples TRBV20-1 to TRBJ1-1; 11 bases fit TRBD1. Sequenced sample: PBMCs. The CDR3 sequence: CSAPDRGPRNTEAFF. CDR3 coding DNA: TGCAGTGCCCCGGACAGGGGGCCAAGGAACACTGAAGCTTTCTTT.